This T cell receptor beta chain was sequenced during a study of long-term antiretroviral therapy in people with HIV. Overall study results and limits: Across all time points, the repertoire was dominated by clones that expanded before ART. Although diversity increased after ART, it remained lower than in transplant donor controls.

Concerning this clone itself: The antigen remains undetermined.

With survey level as its setting, the immunoSEQ assay was v3.0. The method was immunoSEQ multiplex PCR; TCRdb's version includes in-frame clones alone and lacks a portion of them. The profile shows about 28,000 clones, roughly 87% of them singletons. Germline loops: CDR1 LNHDA, CDR2 SQIVND (reference sequence). The CDR3 consists of 17 residues. The junction had 11 bases not matched to a gene; V was cut back by 5 bases and J by 3 bases. The V call is TRBV19, the J call TRBJ1-2; 11 bases fit TRBD1. The specimen was unsorted PBMCs, collected 2 years after starting antiretroviral therapy. The TCR was taken from a man aged 50 to 60 with HIV. CDR3 bases: TGTGCCAGTAGTCCCCAAAGGACAGGGGGCGCGCACTATGGCTACACCTTC. Translating gives CASSPQRTGGAHYGYTF.